Each of the 20 T cell receptor beta chains below was sequenced from the same sample in a study of blood T cell repertoires in COVID-19. The assay was immunoSEQ multiplex PCR, and TCRdb's table has in-frame clones only and misses some. The data contain roughly 200,000 clones, around 79% of them seen just once; the ten biggest clones take up roughly 5.7%. Sequenced input: peripheral blood. The receptors stem from a woman between 35 and 50 years old with COVID-19, enrolled during active disease.

The chain employs TRBV21-1 and TRBJ2-7; the table's D call, TRBD2, has no DNA check behind it. TRBV21-1 is given as a pseudogene. This CDR3 is 18 amino acids long. The CDR3 spells CASSGHRGIGLAGGEQYF. Here the CDR3 DNA reads TGTGCCAGCAGCGGACACAGGGGGATTGGGCTAGCGGGAGGCGAGCAGTACTTC.

The chain uses TRBV20-1 and TRBJ2-5; 9 bases map to TRBD1. CDR1 is DFQATT, CDR2 SNEGSKA, per germline (reference sequence). The length of the CDR3 is 14 residues. The ends lost 3 bases at V and 5 bases at J; junction bases unmatched: 7. Written as DNA, the CDR3 is TGCAGTGCTAGTCGGGACAGGGCCATGGAGACCCAGTACTTC. This translates into CSASRDRAMETQYF.

The chain uses TRBV30 and TRBJ2-7, with TRBD2 matching 7 bases. The CDR3 runs 15 residues. The ends lost 5 bases at V and 6 bases at J; junction bases unmatched: 16. In germline, CDR1 is GTSNPN, CDR2 SVGIG (reference sequence). As DNA, the CDR3 is TGTGCCTGGCGACCGGGGGAAAGAGCGGGGTTCGAGCAGTACTTC. Translating gives CAWRPGERAGFEQYF.

This clone came up a few times. V is TRBV4-1 and J is TRBJ2-7; 12 bases map to TRBD1. Germline V gene lookup returns CDR1 MGHRA and CDR2 YSYEKL. This CDR3 has 14 amino acids. The V gene end was trimmed by 4 bases and the J gene end by 4 bases; junction bases not matched to a gene: 2. The chain's CDR3 is CASSRDRGPYEQYF. The DNA for the CDR3 is TGCGCCAGCAGCCGGGACAGGGGGCCGTACGAGCAGTACTTC.

The chain combines TRBV11-2 with TRBJ1-3; perhaps TRBD1 as D (5 bases). This CDR3 has 16 amino acids. The V end was cut by 5 bases, the J end by 0 bases, with 14 bases between. The germline V gene encodes CDR1 SGHAT and CDR2 FQNNGV. This chain's CDR3 is CASSQGAVFSGNTIYF. The CDR3 DNA is TGTGCCAGCAGCCAAGGGGCGGTCTTCTCTGGAAACACCATATATTTT.

In this sample, this clone turned up a few times. The same CDR3 arises from other DNA sequences in this sample as well. The chain is built from TRBV3-1 (or the pseudogene TRBV3-2) and TRBJ2-3; 8 positions agree with TRBD2. J was trimmed by 1 base and V by 2 bases; bases with no gene match: 2. CDR3 length: 15 residues. The germline CDR1 and CDR2 sequences are LGHDT and YNNKEL (reference sequence). The CDR3 loop reads CASSQNSGGTDTQYF. CDR3 bases: TGTGCCAGCAGCCAAAATAGCGGGGGCACAGATACGCAGTATTTT.

The sample holds one count of this clone. This chain links TRBV19 with TRBJ2-3; TRBD2 might be the D (6 bases). Germline CDR1 reads LNHDA; CDR2 reads SQIVND (reference sequence). The CDR3 runs 16 residues. Trimming pared 3 bases from V and 2 bases from J, leaving 15 bases between. DNA for the CDR3: TGTGCCAGTAGTATTCTCCCGGGACTTCCCACAGATACGCAGTATTTT. This translates into CASSILPGLPTDTQYF.

The rearrangement uses TRBV18 and TRBJ2-3; weak D call: TRBD2 (6 bases). Germline V CDR1 and CDR2: KGHSH, LQKENI. The CDR3 has 15 residues. Between the trimmed V and J ends, which lost 0 bases and 4 bases, there was a span of 11 bases. CDR3 nucleotides: TGTGCCAGCTCACCACCGGGGGAGGCGGCAGATACGCAGTATTTT. This translates into CASSPPGEAADTQYF.

CDR3 coding DNA: TGTGCCAGTAGTATAGAGGCGGGGGGGCCGGACATTCAGTACTTC. The encoded protein is CASSIEAGGPDIQYF. V usage is TRBV19 and J usage is TRBJ2-4; 9 bases match TRBD2. Per germline, CDR1 LNHDA and CDR2 SQIVND (reference sequence). The ends lost 0 bases at V and 8 bases at J; junction bases unmatched: 5. There are 15 residues in the CDR3.

This chain uses TRBV25-1 with TRBJ1-2; 7 bases fit TRBD1. This CDR3 is 11 amino acids long. The J segment lost 12 bases and the V segment lost 5 bases, leaving 6 bases of the junction unmatched. Germline lookup yields CDR1 MGHDK and CDR2 SYGVNS. CDR3 amino acids: CASSRQGSHTF. In DNA form, the CDR3 reads TGTGCCAGCAGTAGACAGGGATCCCACACCTTC.

V gene TRBV29-1 combines with J gene TRBJ1-1; the match to TRBD1 covers 8 bases. CDR3 length equals 15 residues. The J segment lost 1 base and the V segment lost 5 bases, leaving 9 bases of the junction unmatched. Germline CDR1 and CDR2: SQVTM and ANQGSEA. The CDR3 nucleotides are TGCAGCGTTAATACTCAGGGGGCAGAGAACACTGAAGCTTTCTTT. This sequence encodes CSVNTQGAENTEAFF.

This clone has only a few counts. This chain links TRBV7-6 with TRBJ1-5; D is unclear. The germline V gene has CDR1 SGHVS and CDR2 FNYEAQ. The CDR3 runs 13 residues. Trimming removed 0 bases at V and 6 bases at J, with 6 bases between. As DNA, the CDR3 is TGTGCCAGCAGCTTAGCGGCGGGTCAGCCCCAGCATTTT. Encoded protein: CASSLAAGQPQHF.

This chain links TRBV6-5 with TRBJ1-6, with TRBD1 matching over 7 bases. V dropped 6 bases and J dropped 10; count of bases not matched to a gene: 9. Germline V gene lookup returns CDR1 MNHEY and CDR2 SVGAGI. CDR3 length equals 14 residues. CDR3 in amino acids: CASSDRVGESPLHF. The DNA of the CDR3 is TGTGCCAGCAGCGACAGGGTAGGTGAATCACCCCTCCACTTT.

The V gene is TRBV12-3 or TRBV12-4, the J gene TRBJ1-1, with D perhaps matching TRBD1 (6 bases). The V end was cut by 2 bases, the J end by 10 bases, with 8 bases between. The CDR3 runs 11 residues. For the CDR3, the DNA is TGTGCCAGCAGTTTAAGGGGGAGAGCTTTCTTT. Translation: CASSLRGRAFF.

The V call is TRBV9, the J call TRBJ2-3; TRBD2 agrees at 9 bases. V was clipped by 0 bases and J by 6 bases; unmatched bases: 8. CDR3 size: 16 residues. Germline V gene lookup returns CDR1 SGDLS and CDR2 YYNGEE. CDR3: CASSVVGGGAGDTQYF. CDR3 sequence (DNA): TGTGCCAGCAGCGTAGTCGGCGGGGGGGCCGGGGATACGCAGTATTTT.

V usage is TRBV28 and J usage is TRBJ1-4; 9 positions agree with TRBD1. CDR1 is MDHEN and CDR2 is SYDVKM in the germline V gene. This CDR3 has 17 amino acids. Unmatched junction bases numbered 5, after V lost 2 bases and J lost 1 base. For the CDR3, the DNA is TGTGCCAGCAGTTTAAGGGGACAGGGCATAACTAATGAAAAACTGTTTTTT. This gives the protein CASSLRGQGITNEKLFF.

The V gene is TRBV7-3, the J gene TRBJ2-2; no clear D gene. CDR3 length equals 12 residues. Germline CDR1 SGHTA, CDR2 FQGTGA. The V gene lost 3 bases and the J gene lost 7 bases, with 6 bases spanning the gap. In DNA, the CDR3 is TGTGCCAGCAGCTTCGGTGGCGGGGAGCTGTTTTTT. It specifies CASSFGGGELFF. Using reference TRBV7-3 and TRBJ2-2 for the parts outside the CDR3, the full variable domain is GAGVSQTPSNKVTEKGKYVELRCDPISGHTALYWYRQSLGQGPEFLIYFQGTGAADDSGLPNDRFFAVRPEGSVSTLKIQRTERGDSAVYLCASSFGGGELFFGEGSRLTVL.

The gene calls are TRBV19 and TRBJ2-1, with 14 bases fitting TRBD2. This CDR3 spans 15 amino acids. The germline CDR1 and CDR2 sequences are LNHDA and SQIVND (reference sequence). V lost 3 bases, J lost 9 bases, and 4 bases stayed unmatched. The CDR3 nucleotides are TGTGCCAGTAGTATGGGACTAGCGGGAGTGGGTGAGCAGTTCTTC. It yields the protein CASSMGLAGVGEQFF.

The V call is TRBV10-3, the J call TRBJ2-7, with 10 bases identical to TRBD2. The V gene's germline CDR1 is ENHRY and CDR2 SYGVKD. V lost 1 base, J lost 5 bases, and 11 bases stayed unmatched. The CDR3 loop spans 17 amino acids. This CDR3 reads CAISEYAQREGLNEQYF. The CDR3 coding sequence is TGTGCCATCAGTGAGTACGCCCAGCGGGAGGGCCTGAACGAGCAGTACTTC.

This clone showed up just once. The gene calls are TRBV19 and TRBJ2-3, with D maybe TRBD2 (5 bases). CDR1 and CDR2 from the germline V gene are LNHDA and SQIVND (reference sequence). Trimming stripped 3 bases from V and 2 bases from J, with 9 bases between. This CDR3 spans 14 amino acids. The CDR3, as DNA: TGTGCCAGTAGTATTGTAGCGCACACAGATACGCAGTATTTT. Protein: CASSIVAHTDTQYF.